The next 3 T cell receptor beta chains were all read from a single sample in a study of cytomegalovirus exposure and HLA in healthy donors. The PCR had 60 Vbeta and 13 Jbeta primers. The method was immunoSEQ multiplex PCR; TCRdb's version includes in-frame clones alone and lacks a portion of them. Here the sample spans 120,000 to 150,000 clones, about four fifths being singletons. The sequenced sample was PBMCs. These TCRs come from a man aged 30 to 45 in good health and CMV-seropositive.

The chain joins TRBV28 to TRBJ1-1; D uncertain. CDR3 length equals 14 residues. CDR1 is MDHEN and CDR2 is SYDVKM in the germline V gene. Trimming left V 7 bases short and J 1 base short, with 13 bases between. The CDR3 bases are TGTGCCAGCACCGAAGACGGAGGGAACACTGAAGCTTTCTTT. Its translation is CASTEDGGNTEAFF.

This clone appeared a single time. This chain joins TRBV7-9 and TRBJ2-2, with D possibly matching TRBD2 (6 bases). The germline gives CDR1 SEHNR, CDR2 FQNEAQ (reference sequence). The CDR3 runs to 16 residues. V lost 3 bases, J lost 0 bases, and 11 bases lay in between. For the CDR3, the DNA is TGTGCCAGCAGCTTCGGGGGATCCGCGAACACCGGGGAGCTGTTTTTT. Translating gives CASSFGGSANTGELFF.

This clone occurred once. V usage is TRBV6-1 and J usage is TRBJ2-5, with 9 bases lining up with TRBD1. CDR3 size: 15 residues. V lost 4 bases and J lost 5; bases outside the gene matches: 8. Germline V gene lookup returns CDR1 MNHNS and CDR2 SASEGT. CDR3 nucleotides: TGTGCCAGCAGTGTAAGAGGGACAGGGAGGGAGACCCAGTACTTC. Translated: CASSVRGTGRETQYF.